This entry features one TCR beta chain sequence. The sample comes from a study of patients and donors after allogeneic stem cell transplantation. The V gene's germline CDR1 is SGDLS and CDR2 YYNGEE. The CDR3 extends over 15 amino acids. The germline V and J ends were trimmed by 0 bases and 4 bases, with 13 bases remaining between them. Using its own MiXCR run on the RT-PCR reads, TCRdb lists one record per CDR3 protein. This sample has fewer than 95,000 distinct CDR3 sequences, with approximately 5% found just once. The rearrangement joins TRBV9 to TRBJ1-2, with unresolved D. This TCR was sampled from a human donor who was either an allogeneic HSCT recipient or a stem cell or donor lymphocyte infusion donor (not recorded which). It is not recorded whose cells these are; they may come from a transplant donor. The sequenced material came from blood, either unsorted or a sorted T cell fraction (not recorded which). Here the CDR3 reads CASSVDGGRSYGYTF. CDR3 coding DNA: TGTGCCAGCAGCGTAGACGGCGGCAGGAGCTATGGCTACACCTTC.